Detailed here is one T cell receptor (beta chain). Its antigen is currently unknown. This entry comes from a study of T cell repertoires in cytomegalovirus infection. As for the study in general: Use of recently identified HLA-C-restricted and well-studied HLA-B-restricted CMV epitopes was part of the study. In public TCR beta signatures, there were indications of both CMV infection and matching HLA type.

Findings and limits, study-wide: HLA-C-restricted CMV-specific TCR beta clonotypes were dominant in the ex vivo response. The cumulative frequency of public TCR beta families identified carriers of CMV plus the relevant HLA.

TCRdb analysed the reads with MiXCR anew, one entry per CDR3 protein. This sample carries some 560,000 distinct CDR3 sequences, 40% of them seen once, and the ten largest clones take around 46%. The specimen comprised cultured PBMCs, sampled from culture after CMV antigen stimulation. This receptor was taken from a human donor in good health (CMV status not recorded). Some clones in this sample may be carry-over from other donors' samples.

The CDR3 DNA reads as TGTGCCAGCAGTGAAGGACGGTGGGCTGGCAATCAGCCCCAGCATTTT. Its translation: CASSEGRWAGNQPQHF. The rearrangement uses TRBV6-1 and TRBJ1-5; D is uncertain. This CDR3 has 16 amino acids. The germline V and J ends were trimmed by 1 base and 2 bases, with 12 bases remaining between them. Germline CDR1 MNHNS, CDR2 SASEGT.